The 12 T cell receptor beta chains in this list originate from one sample, sequenced in a study of OX40 agonist ivuxolimab in advanced cancers. Sequenced by immunoSEQ multiplex PCR; TCRdb stores in-frame clones only, minus some. The sample shows 30,000 to 45,000 clones, about 78% of them seen only once. The source material was CD4+ or CD8+ T cells sorted from blood, sampled in a trial of the OX40 agonist ivuxolimab. All receptors derive from an adult with an advanced solid tumor such as melanoma, head and neck, liver or kidney cancer.

By sample fraction, this clone is medium-sized. One junction end does not reproduce the germline sequence, and a read error may be involved. The same CDR3 also results from other DNA sequences found in this sample. The chain is built from TRBV6-5 and TRBJ2-7; D is unresolved. The CDR3 sequence is 11 residues long. Per the germline V gene, CDR1 is MNHEY and CDR2 is SVGAGI. CDR3 DNA: TGTGCCAGCAGTTACTCCCACGAGCAGTACTTC. The encoded protein is CASSYSHEQYF.

V is TRBV19 and J is TRBJ1-5; D remains ambiguous. Germline CDR1 reads LNHDA; CDR2 reads SQIVND (reference sequence). This CDR3 is built from 16 residues. Trimming stripped 3 bases from V and 2 bases from J, with 14 bases between. The CDR3 protein is CASSIYEGWGNQPQHF. DNA of the CDR3: TGTGCCAGTAGTATTTATGAGGGTTGGGGCAATCAGCCCCAGCATTTT.

The chain couples TRBV7-2 to TRBJ2-3; 12 bases map to TRBD1. The J segment lost 3 bases and the V segment lost 4 bases, leaving 11 bases of the junction unmatched. Germline CDR1 and CDR2: SGHTA and FQGNSA. This CDR3 contains 18 residues. The CDR3 DNA sequence: TGTGCCAGCAGCTACCGGGACAGGGGGCGCGAGGGGACAGATACGCAGTATTTT. Its protein product is CASSYRDRGREGTDTQYF.

This clone has at least ten counts. The chain carries TRBV6-5 and TRBJ1-6; 8 nucleotides align to TRBD1. CDR3 length: 16 amino acids. V was pared by 0 bases and J by 10 bases, with 8 bases of the junction left unmatched. From germline, CDR1 is MNHEY and CDR2 SVGAGI. CDR3 amino acids: CASSYSTGVMVSPLHF. As DNA, the CDR3 is TGTGCCAGCAGTTACTCGACAGGGGTGATGGTATCACCCCTCCACTTT.

J is TRBJ2-5 and V is TRBV30, with D perhaps TRBD1 (6 bases). The CDR3 is 18 amino acids. V was trimmed by 0 bases and J by 2 bases, leaving 22 bases between them. Germline-derived CDR1 and CDR2 are GTSNPN and SVGIG (reference sequence). The CDR3 spells CAWSVTPPLQGYQETQYF. CDR3 DNA: TGTGCCTGGAGTGTCACTCCCCCACTACAGGGCTATCAAGAGACCCAGTACTTC.

This clone was observed a single time. The chain couples TRBV9 to TRBJ2-3, with 8 positions matching TRBD2. The V gene's germline CDR1 is SGDLS and CDR2 YYNGEE. V was pared by 0 bases and J by 2 bases, with 5 bases of the junction left unmatched. The CDR3 is 16 amino acids. CDR3 loop: CASSVEGGGFTDTQYF. As DNA, the CDR3 is TGTGCCAGCAGCGTAGAAGGCGGGGGGTTCACAGATACGCAGTATTTT.

This clone was seen once. The chain uses TRBV27 and TRBJ1-1, with a possible D match to TRBD1 (5 bases). Trimming cost V 7 bases and J 10 bases, with 40 bases left between them. The germline V gene encodes CDR1 MNHEY and CDR2 SMNVEV (reference sequence). The CDR3 has 20 residues. The chain's CDR3 is CASTAFPGAGRLIGPAGAFF. The CDR3 region has the DNA TGTGCCAGCACCGCGTTTCCTGGGGCCGGGCGACTAATCGGCCCCGCGGGAGCTTTCTTT.

The CDR3 DNA reads as TGTGCCAGCAGCTTAGACGCACTTTTCAGCACAGATACGCAGTATTTT. The encoded protein is CASSLDALFSTDTQYF. The rearrangement links TRBV11-3 to TRBJ2-3, with D unresolved. Germline CDR1 reads SGHNT; CDR2 reads YENEEA. The CDR3 has 16 amino acids. Trimming removed 0 bases from V and 0 bases from J, with 10 bases in between.

The CDR3 DNA follows: TGTGCCAGCAGATCCTCCCAATGGCGGGACTCCGGGGAGCTGTTTTTT. Amino acid sequence: CASRSSQWRDSGELFF. The rearrangement uses TRBV27 and TRBJ2-2, with D possibly being TRBD2 (6 bases). CDR3 length: 16 amino acids. V was clipped by 6 bases and J by 6 bases, with 20 bases between them. Germline V gene lookup returns CDR1 MNHEY and CDR2 SMNVEV (reference sequence).

V gene TRBV28 combines with J gene TRBJ2-7; perhaps TRBD2 as D (7 bases). CDR1 MDHEN and CDR2 SYDVKM come from the germline V gene. The CDR3 loop spans 15 amino acids. Trimming stripped 6 bases from V and 5 bases from J, with 20 bases between. Here the CDR3 reads CASSSWEGGGDEQYF. The CDR3, as DNA: TGTGCCAGCAGCTCGTGGGAAGGGGGAGGGGACGAGCAGTACTTC.

J is TRBJ2-3 and V is TRBV6-6, with D unresolved. V dropped 2 bases and J dropped 1 base, with 7 bases sitting between them. Germline loops: CDR1 MNHNY, CDR2 SVGAGI (reference sequence). This CDR3 is built from 14 residues. CDR3 residues: CASSYLAGTDTQYF. The CDR3 nucleotides read TGTGCCAGCAGTTACCTCGCGGGCACAGATACGCAGTATTTT.

CDR3 region: CASSQGQGDTQYF. CDR3 nucleotides: TGTGCCAGCAGCCAAGGTCAGGGGGATACGCAGTATTTT. This rearrangement joins TRBV14 to TRBJ2-3; D possibly corresponds to TRBD1 (6 bases). Germline V gene lookup returns CDR1 SGHDN and CDR2 FVKESK. This CDR3 comprises 13 residues. V lost 1 base to trimming and J lost 6 bases, with 8 bases between them.